This is a list of T cell receptor beta chains from one sample in a study of OX40 agonist ivuxolimab in advanced cancers. Libraries were prepared by immunoSEQ multiplex PCR; TCRdb keeps only in-frame clonotypes and omits some of them. The sample contains nearly 85,000 clones, approximately 83% of which appear only once. The input for sequencing was CD4+ or CD8+ T cells sorted from blood, taken in a trial of the OX40 agonist ivuxolimab. These receptors originate from an adult with an advanced solid tumor such as melanoma, head and neck, liver or kidney cancer. Each CDR3 is given with its conserved first and last residue. The D gene is left open where the match is weak. Clone size is stated in some rows and not others, as once, few, many or a class when expanded.

size: NA; J: TRBJ2-7; V: TRBV7-9; D: NA; length: 14; CDR3: CASSTGTNPAEQYF; DNA: TGTGCCAGCTCCACCGGGACAAACCCCGCCGAGCAGTACTTC
size: NA; J: TRBJ2-2; V: TRBV11-1; D: NA; length: 14; CDR3: CASSRVGYTGELFF; DNA: TGTGCCAGCAGCCGGGTTGGGTACACCGGGGAGCTGTTTTTT
size: NA; J: TRBJ2-7; V: TRBV6-5; D: TRBD1; length: 13; CDR3: CASRGQGTYEQYF; DNA: TGTGCCAGCAGGGGACAGGGTACCTACGAGCAGTACTTC
size: NA; J: TRBJ2-7; V: TRBV11-2; D: NA; length: 15; CDR3: CASSLSFKGSYEQYF; DNA: TGTGCCAGCAGCTTAAGCTTCAAGGGCTCCTACGAGCAGTACTTC
size: NA; J: TRBJ1-5; V: TRBV7-9; D: NA; length: 16; CDR3: CASSLWGVRGQEPQHF; DNA: TGTGCCAGCAGCTTATGGGGCGTACGGGGGCAGGAGCCTCAGCATTTT
size: NA; J: TRBJ2-4; V: TRBV5-6; D: TRBD2; length: 13; CDR3: CASSSPRGDIQYF; DNA: TGTGCCAGCAGCTCCCCCCGGGGGGACATTCAGTACTTC
size: NA; J: TRBJ2-3; V: TRBV5-4; D: TRBD2; length: 16; CDR3: CASSPPDPAGGRTQYF; DNA: TGTGCCAGCAGCCCTCCCGATCCGGCGGGGGGGCGTACGCAGTATTTT
size: NA; J: TRBJ1-2; V: TRBV6-5; D: NA; length: 11; CDR3: CASSSTGGYTF; DNA: TGTGCCAGCAGTTCCACGGGGGGCTACACCTTC
size: NA; J: TRBJ2-3; V: TRBV6-4; D: TRBD2; length: 15; CDR3: CASSDGAGGVDTQYF; DNA: TGTGCCAGCAGTGATGGAGCGGGGGGCGTAGATACGCAGTATTTT
size: NA; J: TRBJ2-5; V: TRBV5-1; D: NA; length: 14; CDR3: CASSLDLGRETQYF; DNA: TGCGCCAGCAGCTTGGATTTAGGGAGGGAGACCCAGTACTTC
size: few; J: TRBJ1-5; V: TRBV7-9; D: NA; length: 13; CDR3: CASSLDADQPQHF; DNA: TGTGCCAGCAGCCTCGACGCGGATCAGCCCCAGCATTTT
size: NA; J: TRBJ1-1; V: TRBV12-1; D: NA; length: 13; CDR3: CASSFDGNTEAFF; DNA: TGTGCCAGCAGCTTTGACGGGAACACTGAAGCTTTCTTT
size: NA; J: TRBJ2-1; V: TRBV19; D: TRBD2; length: 15; CDR3: CASSMGGDAANEQFF; DNA: TGTGCCAGTAGTATGGGAGGGGACGCGGCAAATGAGCAGTTCTTC
size: NA; J: TRBJ2-1; V: TRBV11-2; D: NA; length: 14; CDR3: CASSITGLGDEQFF; DNA: TGTGCCAGCAGCATAACAGGGCTTGGAGATGAGCAGTTCTTC
size: NA; J: TRBJ2-3; V: TRBV7-3; D: TRBD2; length: 15; CDR3: CASSLELAGGNTQYF; DNA: TGTGCCAGCAGCTTAGAACTAGCGGGGGGAAATACGCAGTATTTT
size: NA; J: TRBJ2-5; V: TRBV2; D: TRBD1; length: 14; CDR3: CASRPGQGRETQYF; DNA: TGTGCCAGCAGGCCGGGACAGGGGCGTGAGACCCAGTACTTC
size: NA; J: TRBJ2-2; V: TRBV5-1; D: TRBD1; length: 17; CDR3: CASSLAGTGVNTGELFF; DNA: TGCGCCAGCAGCTTGGCTGGGACAGGGGTTAACACCGGGGAGCTGTTTTTT
size: NA; J: TRBJ1-6; V: TRBV27; D: NA; length: 17; CDR3: CASSLGALWSYNSPLHF; DNA: TGTGCCAGCAGTTTAGGGGCGTTATGGTCCTATAATTCACCCCTCCACTTT
size: NA; J: TRBJ2-7; V: TRBV2; D: NA; length: 14; CDR3: CASNGGGNPYEQYF; DNA: TGTGCCAGCAACGGCGGCGGAAACCCGTACGAGCAGTACTTC
size: NA; J: TRBJ2-6; V: TRBV5-6; D: NA; length: 14; CDR3: CASRVSSGANVLTF; DNA: TGTGCCAGCCGCGTTAGCTCTGGGGCCAACGTCCTGACTTTC
size: few; J: TRBJ2-2; V: TRBV19; D: TRBD1; length: 16; CDR3: CASSPDRGLGTGELFF; DNA: TGTGCCAGTAGCCCGGACAGGGGTCTTGGGACCGGGGAGCTGTTTTTT
size: NA; J: TRBJ1-6; V: TRBV10-3; D: TRBD1; length: 14; CDR3: CAIRQGAYNSPLHF; DNA: TGTGCCATCAGGCAGGGGGCCTATAATTCACCCCTCCACTTT
size: NA; J: TRBJ2-3; V: TRBV6-5; D: TRBD2; length: 14; CDR3: CASSSGGNTDTQYF; DNA: TGTGCCAGCAGTTCCGGGGGGAACACAGATACGCAGTATTTT
size: NA; J: TRBJ1-6; V: TRBV5-4; D: NA; length: 16; CDR3: CASSLEKQGENSPLHF; DNA: TGTGCCAGCAGCTTGGAAAAGCAGGGTGAGAATTCACCCCTCCACTTT
size: NA; J: TRBJ1-2; V: TRBV5-4; D: NA; length: 18; CDR3: CASSLASLGLPVGYGYTF; DNA: TGTGCCAGCAGCTTGGCCTCTCTCGGACTCCCGGTGGGGTATGGCTACACCTTC
size: NA; J: TRBJ2-7; V: TRBV7-9; D: TRBD2; length: 15; CDR3: CASSSGLAEPYEQYF; DNA: TGTGCCAGCAGCTCGGGACTAGCGGAGCCCTACGAGCAGTACTTC
size: NA; J: TRBJ1-4; V: TRBV2; D: TRBD1; length: 14; CDR3: CARSPGQGYEKLFF; DNA: TGTGCCAGATCACCGGGACAGGGATATGAAAAACTGTTTTTT
size: NA; J: TRBJ2-3; V: TRBV25-1; D: NA; length: 16; CDR3: CASSESMGMGTDTQYF; DNA: TGTGCCAGCAGTGAATCAATGGGTATGGGGACAGATACGCAGTATTTT
size: NA; J: TRBJ2-7; V: TRBV5-1; D: TRBD2; length: 15; CDR3: CASSLTAGGTYEQYF; DNA: TGCGCCAGCAGCTTAACTGCGGGGGGCACTTACGAGCAGTACTTC
size: NA; J: TRBJ2-7; V: TRBV7-2; D: TRBD1; length: 16; CDR3: CASSLDSGQGAYEQYF; DNA: TGTGCCAGCAGCTTAGATTCGGGACAGGGGGCTTACGAGCAGTACTTC
size: NA; J: TRBJ1-5; V: TRBV6-5; D: NA; length: 14; CDR3: CASSLALSNQPQHF; DNA: TGTGCCAGCAGCCTAGCGCTGAGCAATCAGCCCCAGCATTTT
size: NA; J: TRBJ2-1; V: TRBV19; D: NA; length: 12; CDR3: CASSIVGNEQFF; DNA: TGTGCCAGTAGTATAGTGGGTAATGAGCAGTTCTTC
size: NA; J: TRBJ1-1; V: TRBV11-3; D: NA; length: 13; CDR3: CASSLEENTEAFF; DNA: TGTGCCAGCAGCTTAGAGGAGAACACTGAAGCTTTCTTT
size: NA; J: TRBJ2-3; V: TRBV18; D: TRBD1; length: 17; CDR3: CASSLSRRDRGRDTQYF; DNA: TGTGCCAGCTCACTCTCTCGCCGGGACAGGGGGCGAGATACGCAGTATTTT
size: NA; J: TRBJ2-3; V: TRBV11-2; D: NA; length: 13; CDR3: CASSLRQTDTQYF; DNA: TGTGCCAGCAGCTTACGACAAACAGATACGCAGTATTTT
size: once; J: TRBJ2-2; V: TRBV28; D: NA; length: 16; CDR3: CASSLISAPNTGELFF; DNA: TGTGCCAGCAGTTTAATTTCGGCTCCGAACACCGGGGAGCTGTTTTTT
size: NA; J: TRBJ2-5; V: TRBV14; D: TRBD2; length: 14; CDR3: CASSQVQSGGTQYF; DNA: TGTGCCAGCAGCCAAGTGCAGAGCGGGGGGACCCAGTACTTC
size: NA; J: TRBJ2-2; V: TRBV9; D: TRBD2; length: 14; CDR3: CASSVAAGAEELFF; DNA: TGTGCCAGCAGCGTAGCAGCGGGGGCCGAGGAGCTGTTTTTT
size: NA; J: TRBJ2-6; V: TRBV4-3; D: NA; length: 17; CDR3: CASSQDRSGSGANVLTF; DNA: TGCGCCAGCAGCCAAGATCGATCCGGCTCTGGGGCCAACGTCCTGACTTTC